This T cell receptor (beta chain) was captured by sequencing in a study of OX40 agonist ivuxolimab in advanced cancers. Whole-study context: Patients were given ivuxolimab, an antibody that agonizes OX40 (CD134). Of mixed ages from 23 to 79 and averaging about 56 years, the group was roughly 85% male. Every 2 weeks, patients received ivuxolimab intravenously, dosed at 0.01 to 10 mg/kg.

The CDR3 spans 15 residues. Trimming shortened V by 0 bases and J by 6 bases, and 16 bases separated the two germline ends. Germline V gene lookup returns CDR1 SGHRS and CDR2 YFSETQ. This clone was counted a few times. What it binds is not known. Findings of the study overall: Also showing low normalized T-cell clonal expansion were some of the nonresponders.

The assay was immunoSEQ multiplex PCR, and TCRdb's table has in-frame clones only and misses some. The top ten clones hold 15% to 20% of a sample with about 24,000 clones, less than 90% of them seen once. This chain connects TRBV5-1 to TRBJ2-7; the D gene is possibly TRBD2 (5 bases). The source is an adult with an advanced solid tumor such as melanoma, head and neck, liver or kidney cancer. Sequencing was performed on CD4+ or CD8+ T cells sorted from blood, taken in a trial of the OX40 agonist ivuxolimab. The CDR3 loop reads CASSLVSGIRGEQYF. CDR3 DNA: TGCGCCAGCAGCTTGGTATCCGGGATCCGGGGCGAGCAGTACTTC.